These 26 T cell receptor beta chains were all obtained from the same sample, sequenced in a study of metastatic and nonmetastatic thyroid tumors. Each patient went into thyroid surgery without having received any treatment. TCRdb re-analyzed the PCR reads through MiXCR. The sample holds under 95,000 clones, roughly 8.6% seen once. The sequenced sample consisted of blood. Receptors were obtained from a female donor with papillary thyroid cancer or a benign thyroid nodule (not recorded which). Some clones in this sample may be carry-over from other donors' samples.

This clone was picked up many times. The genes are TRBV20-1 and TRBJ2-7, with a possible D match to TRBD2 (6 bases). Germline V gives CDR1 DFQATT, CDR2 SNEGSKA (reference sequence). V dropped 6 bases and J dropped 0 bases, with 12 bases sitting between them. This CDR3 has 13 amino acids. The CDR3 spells CSALAGSSYEQYF. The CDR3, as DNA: TGCAGTGCACTGGCGGGGAGCTCCTACGAGCAGTACTTC.

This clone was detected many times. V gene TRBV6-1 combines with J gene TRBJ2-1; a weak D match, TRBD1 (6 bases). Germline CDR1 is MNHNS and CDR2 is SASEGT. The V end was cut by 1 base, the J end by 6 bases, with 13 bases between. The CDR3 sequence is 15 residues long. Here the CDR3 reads CASSEVSTGSNEQFF. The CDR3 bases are TGTGCCAGCAGTGAAGTTTCTACAGGGTCCAATGAGCAGTTCTTC.

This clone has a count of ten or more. CDR3: CASSNRDSYNMNTEAFF. The DNA for the CDR3 is TGCGCCAGCAGCAACCGGGACAGCTACAACATGAACACTGAAGCTTTCTTT. This chain joins TRBV4-1 and TRBJ1-1, with TRBD1 matching over 7 bases. With V trimmed by 5 bases and J by 0 bases, 12 bases remained unmatched. Germline V lookup: CDR1 MGHRA, CDR2 YSYEKL. There are 17 residues in the CDR3.

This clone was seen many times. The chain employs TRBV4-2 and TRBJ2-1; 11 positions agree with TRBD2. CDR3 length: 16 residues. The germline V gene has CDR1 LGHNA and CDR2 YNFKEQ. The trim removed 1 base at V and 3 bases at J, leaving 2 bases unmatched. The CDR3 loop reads CASSQVTSGGYNEQFF. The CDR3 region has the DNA TGTGCCAGCAGCCAAGTTACTAGCGGGGGCTACAATGAGCAGTTCTTC.

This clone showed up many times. CDR3 region: CASSLGSGTGNEKLFF. Written as DNA, the CDR3 is TGCGCCAGCAGCTTGGGGTCCGGGACAGGGAATGAAAAACTGTTTTTT. The chain uses TRBV5-1 and TRBJ1-4; the match to TRBD1 covers 9 bases. The ends lost 0 bases at V and 5 bases at J; junction bases unmatched: 5. Germline lookup yields CDR1 SGHRS and CDR2 YFSETQ. This CDR3 contains 16 residues.

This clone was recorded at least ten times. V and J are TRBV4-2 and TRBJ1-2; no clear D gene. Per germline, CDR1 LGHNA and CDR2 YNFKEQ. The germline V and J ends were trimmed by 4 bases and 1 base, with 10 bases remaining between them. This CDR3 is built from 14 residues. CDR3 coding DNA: TGTGCCAGCAGCCTCCCCGGGAGTAACTATGGCTACACCTTC. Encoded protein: CASSLPGSNYGYTF.

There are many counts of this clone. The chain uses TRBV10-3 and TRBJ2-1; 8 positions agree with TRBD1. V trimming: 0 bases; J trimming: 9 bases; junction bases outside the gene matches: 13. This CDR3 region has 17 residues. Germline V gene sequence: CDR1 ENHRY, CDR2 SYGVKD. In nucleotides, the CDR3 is TGTGCCATCAGTGAGTCTATTGGACAGGGCCCATCCGGTGAGCAGTTCTTC. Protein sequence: CAISESIGQGPSGEQFF.

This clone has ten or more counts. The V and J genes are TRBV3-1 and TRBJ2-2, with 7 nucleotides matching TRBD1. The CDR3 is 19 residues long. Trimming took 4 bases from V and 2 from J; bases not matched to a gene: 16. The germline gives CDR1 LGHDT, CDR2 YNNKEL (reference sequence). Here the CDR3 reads CASSPNIGTVGRNTGELFF. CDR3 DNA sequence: TGTGCCAGCAGCCCTAATATAGGGACAGTAGGACGTAACACCGGGGAGCTGTTTTTT. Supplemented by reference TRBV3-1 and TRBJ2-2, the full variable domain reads DTAVSQTPKYLVTQMGNDKSIKCEQNLGHDTMYWYKQDSKKFLKIMFSYNNKELIINETVPNRFSPKSPDKAHLNLHINSLELGDSAVYFCASSPNIGTVGRNTGELFFGEGSRLTVL.

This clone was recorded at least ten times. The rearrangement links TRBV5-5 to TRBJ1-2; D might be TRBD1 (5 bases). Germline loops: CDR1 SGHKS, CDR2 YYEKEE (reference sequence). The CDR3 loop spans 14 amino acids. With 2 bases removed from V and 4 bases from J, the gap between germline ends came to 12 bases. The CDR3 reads CASSFRDGSYGYTF. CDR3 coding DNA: TGTGCCAGCAGCTTCCGGGACGGGAGCTATGGCTACACCTTC.

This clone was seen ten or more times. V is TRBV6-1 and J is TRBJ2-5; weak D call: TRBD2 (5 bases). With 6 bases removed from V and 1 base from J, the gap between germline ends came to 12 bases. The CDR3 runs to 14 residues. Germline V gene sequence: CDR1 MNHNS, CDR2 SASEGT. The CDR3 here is CASSRSSGQETQYF. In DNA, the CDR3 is TGTGCCAGCAGCCGCTCGAGCGGCCAAGAGACCCAGTACTTC.

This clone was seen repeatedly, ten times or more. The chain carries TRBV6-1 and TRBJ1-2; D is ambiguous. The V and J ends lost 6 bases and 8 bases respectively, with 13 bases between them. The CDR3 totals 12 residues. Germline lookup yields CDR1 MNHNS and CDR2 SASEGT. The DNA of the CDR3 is TGTGCCAGCAGAGTTGCTGGGTCCGGCTACACCTTC. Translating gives CASRVAGSGYTF.

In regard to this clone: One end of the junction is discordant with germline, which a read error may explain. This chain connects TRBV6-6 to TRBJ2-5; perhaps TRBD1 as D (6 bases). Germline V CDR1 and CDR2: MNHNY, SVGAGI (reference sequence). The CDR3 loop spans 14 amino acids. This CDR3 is CASSYSTGQENQYF. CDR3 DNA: TGTGCCAGCAGTTACTCCACAGGGCAAGAGAACCAGTACTTC.

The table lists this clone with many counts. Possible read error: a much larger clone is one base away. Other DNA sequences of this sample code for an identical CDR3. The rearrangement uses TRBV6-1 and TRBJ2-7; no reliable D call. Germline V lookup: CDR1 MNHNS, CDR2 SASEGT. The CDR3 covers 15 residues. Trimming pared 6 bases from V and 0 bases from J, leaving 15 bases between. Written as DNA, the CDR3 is TGTGCCAGCAGCTTCCAGACCGAGAGCTCCTACGAGCAGTACTTC. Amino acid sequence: CASSFQTESSYEQYF.

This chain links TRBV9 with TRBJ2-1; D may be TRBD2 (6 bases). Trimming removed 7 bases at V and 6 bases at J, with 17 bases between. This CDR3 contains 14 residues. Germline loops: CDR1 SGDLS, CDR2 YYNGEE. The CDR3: CASGTGLPSNEQFF. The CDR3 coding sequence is TGTGCCAGCGGGACTGGCCTGCCATCCAATGAGCAGTTCTTC.

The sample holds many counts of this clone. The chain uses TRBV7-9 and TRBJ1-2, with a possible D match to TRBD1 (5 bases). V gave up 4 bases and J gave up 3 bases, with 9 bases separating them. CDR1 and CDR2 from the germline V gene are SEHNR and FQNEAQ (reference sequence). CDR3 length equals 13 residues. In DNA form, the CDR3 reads TGTGCCAGCAGCTCACAGACAGACTATGGCTACACCTTC. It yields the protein CASSSQTDYGYTF.

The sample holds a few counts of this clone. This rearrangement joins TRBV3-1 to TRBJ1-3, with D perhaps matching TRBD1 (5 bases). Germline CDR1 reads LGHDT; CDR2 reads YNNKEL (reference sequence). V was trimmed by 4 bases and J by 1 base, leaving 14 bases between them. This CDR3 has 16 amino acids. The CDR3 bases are TGTGCCAGCAGCCGGGGGTTCACAGGATCTGGAAACACCATATATTTT. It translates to CASSRGFTGSGNTIYF. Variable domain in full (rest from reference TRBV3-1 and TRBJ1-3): DTAVSQTPKYLVTQMGNDKSIKCEQNLGHDTMYWYKQDSKKFLKIMFSYNNKELIINETVPNRFSPKSPDKAHLNLHINSLELGDSAVYFCASSRGFTGSGNTIYFGEGSWLTVV.

DNA of the CDR3: TGTGCCAGCAGTTACTCGGTCACGGGAGACTCTGGGGCCAACGTCCTGACTTTC. It specifies CASSYSVTGDSGANVLTF. V gene TRBV6-5 combines with J gene TRBJ2-6, with D maybe TRBD2 (6 bases). The length of the CDR3 is 18 residues. Looked up from germline, CDR1 is MNHEY and CDR2 is SVGAGI. V was cut by 0 bases and J by 0 bases, with 12 bases left in between.

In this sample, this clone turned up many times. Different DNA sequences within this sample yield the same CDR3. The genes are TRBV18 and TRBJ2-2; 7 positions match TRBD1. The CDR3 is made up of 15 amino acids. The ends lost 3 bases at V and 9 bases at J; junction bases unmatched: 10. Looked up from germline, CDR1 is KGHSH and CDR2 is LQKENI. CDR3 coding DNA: TGTGCCAGCTCACCGACAGGGTATTTATCAAGGGAGCTGTTTTTT. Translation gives CASSPTGYLSRELFF.

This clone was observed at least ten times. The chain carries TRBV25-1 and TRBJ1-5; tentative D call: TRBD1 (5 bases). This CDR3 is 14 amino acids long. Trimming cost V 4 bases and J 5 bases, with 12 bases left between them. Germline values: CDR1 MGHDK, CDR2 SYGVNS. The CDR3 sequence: CASSGQGRDQPQHF. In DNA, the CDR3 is TGTGCCAGCAGTGGTCAGGGACGGGATCAGCCCCAGCATTTT.

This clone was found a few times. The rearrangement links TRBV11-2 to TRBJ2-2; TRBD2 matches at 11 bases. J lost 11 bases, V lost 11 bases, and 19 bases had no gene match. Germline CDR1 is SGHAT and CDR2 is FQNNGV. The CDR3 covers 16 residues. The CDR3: CAGAGIAGGPVGELFF. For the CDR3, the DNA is TGTGCCGGGGCGGGGATAGCGGGGGGGCCTGTCGGTGAGCTGTTTTTT.

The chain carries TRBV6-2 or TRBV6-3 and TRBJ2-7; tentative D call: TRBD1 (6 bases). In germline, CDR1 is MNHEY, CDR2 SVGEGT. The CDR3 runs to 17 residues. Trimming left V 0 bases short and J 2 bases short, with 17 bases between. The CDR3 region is CASSYSRGSGQPYEQYF. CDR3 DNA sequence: TGTGCCAGCAGTTACTCGAGGGGGTCCGGACAGCCCTACGAGCAGTACTTC.

The CDR3 is CASSQDNRGNEDGYTF. In DNA form, the CDR3 reads TGCGCCAGCAGCCAAGATAACAGGGGGAACGAGGATGGCTACACCTTC. The genes are TRBV4-1 and TRBJ1-2; TRBD1 matches 8 bases. The length of the CDR3 is 16 residues. CDR1 MGHRA and CDR2 YSYEKL come from the germline V gene. The V segment lost 0 bases and the J segment 6 bases; nucleotides outside the gene matches: 9.

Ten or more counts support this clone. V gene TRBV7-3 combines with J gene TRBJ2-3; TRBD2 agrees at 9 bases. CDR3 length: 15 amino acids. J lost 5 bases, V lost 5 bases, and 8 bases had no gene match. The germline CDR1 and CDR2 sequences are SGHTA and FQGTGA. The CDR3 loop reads CASSRGRGGQDTQYF. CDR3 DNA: TGTGCCAGCAGCCGCGGGCGGGGGGGCCAAGATACGCAGTATTTT.

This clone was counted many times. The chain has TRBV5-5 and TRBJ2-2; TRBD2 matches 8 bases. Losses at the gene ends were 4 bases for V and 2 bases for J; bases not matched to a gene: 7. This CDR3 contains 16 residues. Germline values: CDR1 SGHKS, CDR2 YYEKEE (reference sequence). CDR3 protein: CASSPAGGPNTGELFF. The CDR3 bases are TGTGCCAGCAGCCCCGCGGGGGGCCCCAACACCGGGGAGCTGTTTTTT.

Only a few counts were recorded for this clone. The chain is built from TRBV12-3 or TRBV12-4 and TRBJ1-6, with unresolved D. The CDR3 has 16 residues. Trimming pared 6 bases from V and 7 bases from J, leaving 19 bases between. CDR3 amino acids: CASRPSGSALNSPLHF. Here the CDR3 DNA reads TGTGCCAGCAGGCCCTCGGGCTCAGCGTTAAATTCACCCCTCCACTTT.

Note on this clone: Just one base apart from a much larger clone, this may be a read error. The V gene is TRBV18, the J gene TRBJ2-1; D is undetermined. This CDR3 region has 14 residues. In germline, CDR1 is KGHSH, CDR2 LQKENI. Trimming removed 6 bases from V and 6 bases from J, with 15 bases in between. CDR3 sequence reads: CASSTVEQRNEQFF. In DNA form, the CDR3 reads TGTGCCAGCTCGACCGTTGAACAGCGCAATGAGCAGTTCTTC.